This T cell receptor (beta chain) was sequenced during a study of T cell changes during pregnancy in multiple sclerosis. This clone was counted once. V shed 0 bases, J shed 8 bases, and the junction held 3 bases outside the gene matches. CDR1 is SQVTM and CDR2 is ANQGSEA in the germline V gene. The CDR3 runs 13 residues. This table comes from immunoSEQ multiplex PCR, and its TCRdb copy is limited to in-frame clones, with some not included. Of fewer than 150,000 clones in the sample, around 95% were seen once. The receptor comes from a female donor with multiple sclerosis, enrolled in a pregnancy study. J is TRBJ1-1 and V is TRBV29-1, with 10 bases identical to TRBD1. This specimen consisted of peripheral blood, obtained after pregnancy. CDR3 sequence: CSVEDQGQGEAFF. The CDR3 DNA reads as TGCAGCGTTGAAGATCAGGGACAGGGGGAAGCTTTCTTT. Full variable domain (remainder filled in from reference TRBV29-1 and TRBJ1-1): SAVISQKPSRDICQRGTSLTIQCQVDSQVTMMFWYRQQPGQSLTLIATANQGSEATYESGFVIDKFPISRPNLTFSTLTVSNMSPEDSSIYLCSVEDQGQGEAFFGQGTRLTVV.